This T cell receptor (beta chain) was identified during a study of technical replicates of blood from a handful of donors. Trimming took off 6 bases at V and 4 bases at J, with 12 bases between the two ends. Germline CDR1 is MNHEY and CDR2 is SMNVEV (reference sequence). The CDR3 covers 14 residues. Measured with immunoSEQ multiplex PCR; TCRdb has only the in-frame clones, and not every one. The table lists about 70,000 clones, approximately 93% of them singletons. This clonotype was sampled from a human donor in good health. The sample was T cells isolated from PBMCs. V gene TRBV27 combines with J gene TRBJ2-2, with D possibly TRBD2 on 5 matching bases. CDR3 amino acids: CASRLVSVTGELFF. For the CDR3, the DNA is TGTGCCAGCAGATTAGTTAGCGTCACCGGGGAGCTGTTTTTT.